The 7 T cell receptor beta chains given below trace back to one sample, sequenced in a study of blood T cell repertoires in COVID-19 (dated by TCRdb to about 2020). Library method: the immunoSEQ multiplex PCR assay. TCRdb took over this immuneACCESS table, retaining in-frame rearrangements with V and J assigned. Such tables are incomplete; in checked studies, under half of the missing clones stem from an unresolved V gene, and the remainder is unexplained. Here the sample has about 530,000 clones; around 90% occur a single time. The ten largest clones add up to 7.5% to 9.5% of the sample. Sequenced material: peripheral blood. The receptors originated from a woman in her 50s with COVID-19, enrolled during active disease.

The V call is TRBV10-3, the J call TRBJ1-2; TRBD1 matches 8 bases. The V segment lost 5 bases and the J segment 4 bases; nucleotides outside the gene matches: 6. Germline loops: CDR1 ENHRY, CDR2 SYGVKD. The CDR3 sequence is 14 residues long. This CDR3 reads CAISPGGSSYGYTF. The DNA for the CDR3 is TGTGCCATCAGTCCAGGGGGCTCTAGCTATGGCTACACCTTC.

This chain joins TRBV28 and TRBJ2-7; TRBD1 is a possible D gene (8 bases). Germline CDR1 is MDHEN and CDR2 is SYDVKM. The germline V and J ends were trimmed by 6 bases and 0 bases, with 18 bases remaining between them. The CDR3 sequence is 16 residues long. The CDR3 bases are TGTGCCAGCAGCCTACAGGGGGGGGGATTCTCCTACGAGCAGTACTTC. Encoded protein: CASSLQGGGFSYEQYF.

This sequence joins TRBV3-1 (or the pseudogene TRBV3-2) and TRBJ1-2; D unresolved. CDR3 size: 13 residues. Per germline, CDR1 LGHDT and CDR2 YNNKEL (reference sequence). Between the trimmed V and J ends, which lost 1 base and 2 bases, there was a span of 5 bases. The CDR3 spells CASSQGLNYGYTF. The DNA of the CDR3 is TGTGCCAGCAGCCAAGGACTGAACTATGGCTACACCTTC.

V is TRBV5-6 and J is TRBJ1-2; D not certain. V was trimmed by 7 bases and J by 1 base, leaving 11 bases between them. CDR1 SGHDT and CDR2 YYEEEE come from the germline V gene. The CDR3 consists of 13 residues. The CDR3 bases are TGTGCCAGCCTAGACGGATTTAACTATGGCTACACCTTC. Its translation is CASLDGFNYGYTF.

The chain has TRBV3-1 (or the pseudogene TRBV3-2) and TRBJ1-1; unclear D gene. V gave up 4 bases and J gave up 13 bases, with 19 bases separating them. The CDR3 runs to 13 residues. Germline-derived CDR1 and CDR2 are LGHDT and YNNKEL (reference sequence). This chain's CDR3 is CASSLREQVSRFF. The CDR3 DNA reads TGTGCCAGCAGCCTTAGGGAGCAGGTCTCGCGTTTCTTT.

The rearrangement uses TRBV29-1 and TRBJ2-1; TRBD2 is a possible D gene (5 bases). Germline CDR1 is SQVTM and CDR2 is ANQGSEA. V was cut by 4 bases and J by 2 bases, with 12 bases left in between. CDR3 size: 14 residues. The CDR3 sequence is CSVGGSVTYNEQFF. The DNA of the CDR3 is TGCAGCGTTGGAGGGAGCGTAACCTACAATGAGCAGTTCTTC.

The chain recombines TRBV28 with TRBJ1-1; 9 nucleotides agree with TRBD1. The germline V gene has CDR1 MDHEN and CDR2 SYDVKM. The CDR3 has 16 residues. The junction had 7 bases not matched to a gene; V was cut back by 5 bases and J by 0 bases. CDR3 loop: CASSTGGAGMNTEAFF. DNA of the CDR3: TGTGCCAGCAGTACAGGGGGCGCGGGCATGAACACTGAAGCTTTCTTT.